This T cell receptor (beta chain) was identified in a study of shared clonotypes between healthy human individuals. Findings of the study overall: It was expected that sequencing depth would affect clonotype sharing among donors. Naive subsets generally exceeded memory subsets in estimated richness.

Germline assignment: CDR1 MGHRA and CDR2 YSYEKL. The CDR3 covers 16 residues. V lost 3 bases to trimming and J lost 7 bases, with 18 bases between them. Memory CD4+ cells were the fraction left after CD45RA+ naive selection. In the case of this clone: Its matching antigen is unknown.

Under the authors' procedure: Junction-only immunoSEQ sequences carried no quality scores, so filtering differed. This table comes from immunoSEQ multiplex PCR, and its TCRdb copy is limited to in-frame clones, with some not included. The V and J calls and the clone size are those of that table, but D and trimming were determined from the DNA. Here the sample spans about a million clones, roughly 72% being singletons. Sequenced input: memory CD4+ T cells sorted from blood. The subset was: CD45RA-negative fraction. The receptor's source is a man younger than 35 in good health. This chain joins TRBV4-1 and TRBJ1-4; D might be TRBD1 (5 bases). CDR3 nucleotides: TGCGCCAGCAGCCAGCCGCTGTGGGGGTTTAGTGAAAAACTGTTTTTT. The encoded protein is CASSQPLWGFSEKLFF.